The clone carrying this T cell receptor (beta chain) was observed at least ten times. Its matching antigen is unknown. The data originate from a study of cytomegalovirus exposure and HLA in healthy donors. PCR primers comprised 60 Vbeta and 13 Jbeta primers. The protocol was immunoSEQ multiplex PCR, while the TCRdb copy is restricted to in-frame clones and leaves out a portion. The repertoire has under 80,000 clones, 55% to 80% of them found once; the top ten carry under 2.5%. The study's findings and limits: The study designated some 180 TCR beta chains cytomegalovirus-associated. Evidence from a later analysis indicated that most CMV-associated TCR beta chains looked HLA-restricted.

The sequence came from a woman in her 30s in good health and CMV-seronegative. The sequenced material came from PBMCs.

CDR3 in DNA: TGTGCCAGCAGTTCAGATTGGACAGGGGTTCAGCCCCAGCATTTT. Translation gives CASSSDWTGVQPQHF. The chain is built from TRBV7-2 and TRBJ1-5, with 9 bases that match TRBD1. Germline assignment: CDR1 SGHTA and CDR2 FQGNSA. Trimming removed 6 bases from V and 6 bases from J; junction bases left unmatched: 9. The CDR3 extends over 15 amino acids.